Shown below are 19 T cell receptor beta chains from a single sample sequenced in a study of T-cell reconstitution after alpha-beta-depleted transplantation in children. Preparation of the TCRbeta library involved a method that used unique molecular identifiers. One entry per CDR3 protein, called by TCRdb with MiXCR from the PCR reads. This sample yields about 540,000 distinct CDR3 sequences, of which about a sixth are seen a single time; less than 4% belongs to the top ten. Sequences were derived from PBMCs from the stem cell graft donor, sampled from the stem cell graft. These receptors were obtained from a human donor who donated a stem cell graft to a child with acute lymphoblastic leukemia.

This clonotype was counted between two and nine times. The V call is TRBV11-1, the J call TRBJ2-1; 9 nucleotides line up with TRBD1. The CDR3 sequence is 19 residues long. Per germline, CDR1 SGHAT and CDR2 FQDESV (reference sequence). Trimming removed 0 bases from V and 7 bases from J; junction bases left unmatched: 16. The CDR3 protein is CASSLAGQGLMTMANEQFF. The CDR3 DNA reads as TGTGCCAGCAGCTTAGCGGGACAGGGTCTAATGACGATGGCAAATGAGCAGTTCTTC. Based on the CDR3 plus reference TRBV11-1 and TRBJ2-1, the full variable domain is EAEVAQSPRYKITEKSQAVAFWCDPISGHATLYWYRQILGQGPELLVQFQDESVVDDSQLPKDRFSAERLKGVDSTLKIQPAELGDSAMYLCASSLAGQGLMTMANEQFFGPGTRLTVL.

This chain links TRBV24-1 with TRBJ2-5; 10 bases match TRBD2. CDR1 and CDR2 (germline): KGHDR, SFDVKD. The CDR3 runs 16 residues. V was clipped by 3 bases and J by 5 bases; unmatched bases: 8. The CDR3: CATSDQSSGRGETQYF. In DNA, the CDR3 is TGTGCCACCAGTGATCAATCTAGCGGGAGAGGGGAGACCCAGTACTTC.

Only a few counts were recorded for this clonotype. J is TRBJ2-1 and V is TRBV11-1; 12 nucleotides line up with TRBD2. The J segment lost 0 bases and the V segment lost 2 bases, leaving 8 bases of the junction unmatched. This CDR3 has 19 residues. Per germline, CDR1 SGHAT and CDR2 FQDESV (reference sequence). CDR3 residues: CASSLLSSGRASSYNEQFF. The CDR3 DNA follows: TGTGCCAGCAGCTTACTCTCTAGCGGGAGGGCCAGCTCCTACAATGAGCAGTTCTTC.

This clonotype was detected a few times. V is TRBV29-1 and J is TRBJ2-5, with TRBD1 as a possible D gene (7 bases). CDR1 SQVTM and CDR2 ANQGSEA come from the germline V gene. The CDR3 runs 13 residues. Trimming removed 7 bases at V and 4 bases at J, with 16 bases between. The CDR3 region has the DNA TGCAGCGCCCCGGAGGGGGCAGGAGAGACCCAGTACTTC. This gives the protein CSAPEGAGETQYF.

The sample holds a few counts of this clonotype. The chain is built from TRBV24-1 and TRBJ2-7, with D maybe TRBD1 (5 bases). CDR1 and CDR2 (germline): KGHDR, SFDVKD. The CDR3 runs to 14 residues. V gave up 2 bases and J gave up 3 bases, with 10 bases separating them. Here the CDR3 reads CATSDSGILYEQYF. The CDR3, as DNA: TGTGCCACCAGTGATTCAGGGATCCTCTACGAGCAGTACTTC.

The rearrangement uses TRBV5-1 and TRBJ2-1; the match to TRBD1 covers 9 bases. The CDR3 is 14 amino acids. Trimming removed 3 bases from V and 9 bases from J; junction bases left unmatched: 7. Germline CDR1 and CDR2: SGHRS and YFSETQ. CDR3 DNA sequence: TGCGCCAGCAGCTCGGGACAGGGTAAAAGTGAGCAGTTCTTC. Its protein product is CASSSGQGKSEQFF.

V usage is TRBV24-1 and J usage is TRBJ2-3; weak D call: TRBD1 (7 bases). Germline CDR1 reads KGHDR; CDR2 reads SFDVKD. V lost 0 bases, J lost 4 bases, and 10 bases lay in between. The CDR3 is 15 amino acids. The CDR3 nucleotides read TGTGCCACCAGTGATTTGGGCAGGGGGGCAGATACGCAGTATTTT. Translating gives CATSDLGRGADTQYF.

This clonotype was recorded a few times. The chain recombines TRBV11-2 with TRBJ2-3; a possible D gene is TRBD2 (5 bases). There are 14 residues in the CDR3. Germline assignment: CDR1 SGHAT and CDR2 FQNNGV. Trimming cost V 5 bases and J 2 bases, with 11 bases left between them. The CDR3 loop is CASSRVSDTDTQYF. The CDR3 DNA reads as TGTGCCAGCAGCCGAGTTAGCGACACAGATACGCAGTATTTT.

This clonotype has just a few counts. The J gene is TRBJ2-1, the V gene TRBV5-1; 9 bases map to TRBD2. V trimming: 0 bases; J trimming: 5 bases; junction bases outside the gene matches: 9. CDR1 is SGHRS, CDR2 YFSETQ, per germline. The CDR3 runs 17 residues. CDR3 sequence reads: CASSLAGGVAGDNEQFF. As DNA, the CDR3 is TGCGCCAGCAGCTTGGCCGGTGGAGTAGCGGGGGACAATGAGCAGTTCTTC.

This clonotype was counted between two and nine times. This chain joins TRBV4-1 and TRBJ1-3, with D unclear. Germline V gene lookup returns CDR1 MGHRA and CDR2 YSYEKL. CDR3 length: 16 amino acids. V was trimmed by 4 bases and J by 3 bases, leaving 16 bases between them. In nucleotides, the CDR3 is TGCGCCAGCAGCCCAATACATTCCGGGTTTGGAAACACCATATATTTT. Translated, it gives CASSPIHSGFGNTIYF.

This clonotype was seen only a few times. The chain recombines TRBV12-3 or TRBV12-4 with TRBJ2-1; 8 nucleotides agree with TRBD2. The CDR3 runs 17 residues. The junction had 10 bases not matched to a gene; V was cut back by 3 bases and J by 3 bases. The CDR3 DNA follows: TGTGCCAGCAGTTTTGGGCCAAGGCTAGCGGGCTACAATGAGCAGTTCTTC. Protein product: CASSFGPRLAGYNEQFF.

The sample holds a few counts of this clonotype. This chain links TRBV2 with TRBJ1-1; no clear D gene. Germline CDR1 is SNHLY and CDR2 is FYNNEI. Between the trimmed V and J ends, which lost 7 bases and 1 base, there was a span of 7 bases. This CDR3 has 12 amino acids. For the CDR3, the DNA is TGTGCCAGCATTACCACGAACACTGAAGCTTTCTTT. It encodes CASITTNTEAFF.

This clonotype has only a few counts. This chain uses TRBV7-3 with TRBJ2-6, with D perhaps matching TRBD1 or TRBD2 (5 bases each). Deletions cut 4 bases from V and 0 bases from J, with 13 bases between. CDR1 and CDR2 from the germline V gene are SGHTA and FQGTGA. This CDR3 contains 17 residues. The CDR3 DNA reads as TGTGCCAGCAGCTCCCGGACGGGGCTCTCTGGGGCCAACGTCCTGACTTTC. This encodes CASSSRTGLSGANVLTF.

This clonotype was recorded at least ten times. The chain carries TRBV4-1 and TRBJ1-1, with 9 nucleotides matching TRBD1. Germline V lookup: CDR1 MGHRA, CDR2 YSYEKL. The CDR3 covers 18 residues. Germline trimming cut 4 bases from V and 0 bases from J; bases unmatched to any gene: 12. This CDR3 is CASSLTGTGLTLNTEAFF. CDR3 DNA: TGCGCCAGCAGCCTAACAGGGACAGGGCTGACTTTGAACACTGAAGCTTTCTTT.

V gene TRBV29-1 combines with J gene TRBJ1-5, with D possibly matching TRBD1 (5 bases). Trimming pared 0 bases from V and 4 bases from J, leaving 10 bases between. From germline, CDR1 is SQVTM and CDR2 ANQGSEA. The CDR3 is made up of 14 amino acids. The CDR3 loop is CSVEDGAGNQPQHF. DNA for the CDR3: TGCAGCGTTGAAGATGGGGCTGGTAATCAGCCCCAGCATTTT.

J is TRBJ1-1 and V is TRBV27; D unresolved. The CDR3 length is 14 residues. V lost 2 bases and J 3 bases, leaving 10 bases between the germline ends. Germline loops: CDR1 MNHEY, CDR2 SMNVEV (reference sequence). Written as DNA, the CDR3 is TGTGCCAGCAGTTTAGGTTCCGGGTACACTGAAGCTTTCTTT. This gives the protein CASSLGSGYTEAFF.

This clonotype came up a few times. This rearrangement joins TRBV4-2 to TRBJ1-3, with TRBD1 matching over 7 bases. The CDR3 spans 15 residues. V was clipped by 0 bases and J by 4 bases; unmatched bases: 3. Per the germline V gene, CDR1 is LGHNA and CDR2 is YNFKEQ. Here the CDR3 reads CASSQDGTAGNTIYF. CDR3 nucleotide sequence: TGTGCCAGCAGCCAAGACGGGACAGCAGGAAACACCATATATTTT.

This clonotype was detected a few times. The CDR3 reads CASSPETRADGETQYF. Here the CDR3 DNA reads TGTGCCAGCAGCCCAGAGACCAGGGCCGACGGAGAGACCCAGTACTTC. The V gene is TRBV6-1, the J gene TRBJ2-5; the D gene is possibly TRBD1 (5 bases). The ends were cut back, 6 bases at V and 4 bases at J, with 21 bases in the middle. Germline V gives CDR1 MNHNS, CDR2 SASEGT. This CDR3 is 16 amino acids long.

J is TRBJ2-7 and V is TRBV20-1; no clear D. The CDR3 consists of 14 residues. The germline V and J ends were trimmed by 1 base and 2 bases, with 12 bases remaining between them. Germline V gene data show CDR1 as DFQATT and CDR2 as SNEGSKA (reference sequence). The DNA of the CDR3 is TGCAGTGCTAGAGGAGAGGCAGAGGCCTACGAGCAGTACTTC. Amino acids: CSARGEAEAYEQYF.